This TCR beta chain was retrieved from a study of shared T cell receptors in the human thymus. The ends were cut back, 6 bases at V and 3 bases at J, with 27 bases in the middle. The CDR3 runs to 19 residues. Looked up from germline, CDR1 is SGHVS and CDR2 is FQNEAQ. Repertoires were generated with immunoSEQ multiplex PCR, while TCRdb's copy carries only in-frame clones and drops some. The data contain 450,000 to 650,000 clones, 75% to 80% of them singletons. These data also formed part of another study, on human thymus T cells. That report adds: Healthy Finnish infants undergoing corrective surgery for congenital heart defects provided the donor material. Thymus tissue for the work was resected from patients undergoing corrective heart surgery. V and J gene usage appeared biased in thymic and blood repertoires. Overlap was high between thymic repertoires from unrelated individuals, as reported in related research.

This TCR came from a boy under two years old with a congenital heart defect. Sequencing input: thymocytes. The chain couples TRBV7-8 to TRBJ2-1; a weak D match, TRBD2 (6 bases). The DNA for the CDR3 is TGTGCCAGCAGTTCATCTAGTCGGGTTCTGCGGGGACTCTACAATGAGCAGTTCTTC. Translation: CASSSSSRVLRGLYNEQFF.